This note documents a single TCR beta chain sequence. Here immunoSEQ multiplex PCR was the method, and the copy in TCRdb shows in-frame clones only, minus some. Of 75,000 to 85,000 clones in the sample, approximately 95% were seen once. The CDR3 extends over 13 amino acids. Looked up from germline, CDR1 is MDHEN and CDR2 is SYDVKM. Trimming at V came to 5 bases and at J to 6 bases, leaving 4 bases not matched to a gene. The data originate from a study of technical replicates of blood from a few donors. This chain links TRBV28 with TRBJ1-1; 9 nucleotides align to TRBD1. The sequence was collected from a human donor in good health. The sequencing sample was made of T cells isolated from PBMCs. The CDR3 region is CASSGDRASEAFF. The CDR3 DNA is TGTGCCAGCAGTGGGGACAGGGCTTCTGAAGCTTTCTTT.